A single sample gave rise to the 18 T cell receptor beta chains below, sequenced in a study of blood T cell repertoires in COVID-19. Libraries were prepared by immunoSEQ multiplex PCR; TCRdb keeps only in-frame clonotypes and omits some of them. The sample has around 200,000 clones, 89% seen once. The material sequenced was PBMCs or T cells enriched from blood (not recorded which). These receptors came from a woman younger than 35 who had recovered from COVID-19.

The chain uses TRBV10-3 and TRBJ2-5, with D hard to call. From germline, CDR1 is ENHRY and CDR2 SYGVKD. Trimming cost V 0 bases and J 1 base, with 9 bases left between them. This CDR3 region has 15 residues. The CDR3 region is CAISESAQTQETQYF. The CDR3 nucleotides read TGTGCCATCAGTGAGTCGGCACAAACCCAAGAGACCCAGTACTTC.

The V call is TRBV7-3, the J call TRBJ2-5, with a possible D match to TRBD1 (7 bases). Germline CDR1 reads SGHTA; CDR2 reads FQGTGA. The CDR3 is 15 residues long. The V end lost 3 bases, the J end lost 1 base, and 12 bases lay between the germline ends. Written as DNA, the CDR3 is TGTGCCAGCAGCTTCGCGGGACAGCCCCAAGAGACCCAGTACTTC. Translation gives CASSFAGQPQETQYF.

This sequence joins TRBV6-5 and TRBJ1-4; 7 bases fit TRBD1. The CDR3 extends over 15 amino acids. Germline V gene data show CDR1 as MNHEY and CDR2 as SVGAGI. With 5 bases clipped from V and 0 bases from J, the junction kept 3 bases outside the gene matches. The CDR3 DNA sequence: TGTGCCAGCAGTACAGGGGATGCAACTAATGAAAAACTGTTTTTT. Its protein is CASSTGDATNEKLFF.

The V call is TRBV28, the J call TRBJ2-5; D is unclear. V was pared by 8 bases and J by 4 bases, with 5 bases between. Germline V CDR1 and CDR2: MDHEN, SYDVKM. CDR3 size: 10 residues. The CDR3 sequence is CASGAETQYF. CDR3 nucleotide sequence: TGTGCCAGCGGAGCAGAGACCCAGTACTTC. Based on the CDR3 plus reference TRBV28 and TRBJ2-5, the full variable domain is DVKVTQSSRYLVKRTGEKVFLECVQDMDHENMFWYRQDPGLGLRLIYFSYDVKMKEKGDIPEGYSVSREKKERFSLILESASTNQTSMYLCASGAETQYFGPGTRLLVL.

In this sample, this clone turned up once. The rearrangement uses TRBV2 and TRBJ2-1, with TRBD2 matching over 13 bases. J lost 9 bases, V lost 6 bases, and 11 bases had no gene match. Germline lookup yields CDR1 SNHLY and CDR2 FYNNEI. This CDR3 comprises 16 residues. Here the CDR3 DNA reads TGTGCCAGCAGCGCTACTAGCGGGAGGGGGGGAACTGAGCAGTTCTTC. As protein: CASSATSGRGGTEQFF.

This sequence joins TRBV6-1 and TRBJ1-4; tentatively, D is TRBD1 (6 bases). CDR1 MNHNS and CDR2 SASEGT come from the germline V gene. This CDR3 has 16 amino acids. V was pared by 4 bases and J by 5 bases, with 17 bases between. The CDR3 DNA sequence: TGTGCCAGCAGTGCCTCTCCAGGGGCAATGAATGAAAAACTGTTTTTT. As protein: CASSASPGAMNEKLFF.

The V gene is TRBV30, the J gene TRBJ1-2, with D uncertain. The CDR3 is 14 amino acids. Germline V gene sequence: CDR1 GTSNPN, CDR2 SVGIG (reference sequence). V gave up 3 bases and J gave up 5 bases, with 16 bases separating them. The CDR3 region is CAWSEPGERYGYTF. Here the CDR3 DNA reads TGTGCCTGGAGCGAACCGGGAGAGAGGTATGGCTACACCTTC.

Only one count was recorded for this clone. DNA for the CDR3: TGTGCCAGCAGTGCCCCTAGCGGGAGTTACAATGAGCAGTTCTTC. This translates into CASSAPSGSYNEQFF. The chain is built from TRBV28 and TRBJ2-1; TRBD2 matches at 10 bases. After removal of 5 bases from V and 4 bases from J, the junction contained 5 bases not matched to a gene. This CDR3 is 15 amino acids long. Germline CDR1 MDHEN, CDR2 SYDVKM. Full variable domain (remainder filled in from reference TRBV28 and TRBJ2-1): DVKVTQSSRYLVKRTGEKVFLECVQDMDHENMFWYRQDPGLGLRLIYFSYDVKMKEKGDIPEGYSVSREKKERFSLILESASTNQTSMYLCASSAPSGSYNEQFFGPGTRLTVL.

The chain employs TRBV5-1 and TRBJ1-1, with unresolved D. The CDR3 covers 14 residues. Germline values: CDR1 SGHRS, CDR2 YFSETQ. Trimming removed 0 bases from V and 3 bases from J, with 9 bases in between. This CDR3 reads CASSLAGLDTEAFF. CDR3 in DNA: TGCGCCAGCAGCTTGGCGGGGTTGGACACTGAAGCTTTCTTT.

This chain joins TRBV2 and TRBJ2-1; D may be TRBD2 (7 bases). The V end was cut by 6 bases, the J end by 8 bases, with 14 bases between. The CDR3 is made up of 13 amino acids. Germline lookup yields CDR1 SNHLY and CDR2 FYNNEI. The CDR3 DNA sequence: TGTGCCAGCAGGGCGGGGGCTGGATATGAGCAGTTCTTC. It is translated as CASRAGAGYEQFF.

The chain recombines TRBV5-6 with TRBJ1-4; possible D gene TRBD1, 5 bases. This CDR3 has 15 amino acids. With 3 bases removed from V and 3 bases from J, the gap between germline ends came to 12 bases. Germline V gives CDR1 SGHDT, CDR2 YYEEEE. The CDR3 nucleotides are TGTGCCAGCAGCTGGTCCGGGACTGCTAATGAAAAACTGTTTTTT. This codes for CASSWSGTANEKLFF.

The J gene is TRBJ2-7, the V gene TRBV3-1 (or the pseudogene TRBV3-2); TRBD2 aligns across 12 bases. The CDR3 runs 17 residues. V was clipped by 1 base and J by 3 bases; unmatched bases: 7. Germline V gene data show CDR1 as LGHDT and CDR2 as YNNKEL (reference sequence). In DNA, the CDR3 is TGTGCCAGCAGCCAAGTTTCCCGACTAGCGGGAGTCTACGAGCAGTACTTC. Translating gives CASSQVSRLAGVYEQYF.

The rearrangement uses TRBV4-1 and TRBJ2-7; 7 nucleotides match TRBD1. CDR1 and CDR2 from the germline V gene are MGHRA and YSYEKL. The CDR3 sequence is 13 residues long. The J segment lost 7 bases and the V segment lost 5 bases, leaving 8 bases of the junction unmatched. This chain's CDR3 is CASSGTARGEQYF. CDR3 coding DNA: TGCGCCAGCAGCGGGACAGCCAGGGGGGAGCAGTACTTC.

Written as DNA, the CDR3 is TGTGCCAGCAGTTTCCCCGGGGGCGAGCAGTACTTC. This encodes CASSFPGGEQYF. This chain connects TRBV27 to TRBJ2-7; a possible D gene is TRBD2 (6 bases). Germline V gene lookup returns CDR1 MNHEY and CDR2 SMNVEV (reference sequence). V was clipped by 3 bases and J by 6 bases, with 9 bases between them. This CDR3 has 12 residues.

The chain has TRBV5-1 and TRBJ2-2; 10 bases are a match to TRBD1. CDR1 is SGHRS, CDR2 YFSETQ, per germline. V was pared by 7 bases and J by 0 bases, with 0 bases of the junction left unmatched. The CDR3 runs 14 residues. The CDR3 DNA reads TGCGCCAGCGGACAGGGGGCGAACACCGGGGAGCTGTTTTTT. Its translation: CASGQGANTGELFF.

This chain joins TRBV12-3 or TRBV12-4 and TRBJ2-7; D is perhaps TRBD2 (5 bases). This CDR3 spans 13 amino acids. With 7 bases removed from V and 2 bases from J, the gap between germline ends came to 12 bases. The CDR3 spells CASTADLAYEQYF. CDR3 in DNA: TGTGCCAGCACCGCGGACTTGGCCTACGAGCAGTACTTC.

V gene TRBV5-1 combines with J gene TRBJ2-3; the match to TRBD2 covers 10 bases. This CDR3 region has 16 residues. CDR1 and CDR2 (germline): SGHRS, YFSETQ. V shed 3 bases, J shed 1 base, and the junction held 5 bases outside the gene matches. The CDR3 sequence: CASSSTSGYRTDTQYF. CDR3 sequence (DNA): TGCGCCAGCAGCTCGACTAGCGGGTACCGCACAGATACGCAGTATTTT. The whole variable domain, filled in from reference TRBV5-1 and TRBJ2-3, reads KAGVTQTPRYLIKTRGQQVTLSCSPISGHRSVSWYQQTPGQGLQFLFEYFSETQRNKGNFPGRFSGRQFSNSRSEMNVSTLELGDSALYLCASSSTSGYRTDTQYFGPGTRLTVL.

The CDR3 reads CASSFGSAGSYNEQFF. CDR3 coding DNA: TGTGCCAGCAGCTTTGGGTCGGCGGGTTCCTACAATGAGCAGTTCTTC. V usage is TRBV7-2 and J usage is TRBJ2-1; possible D gene TRBD2, 5 bases. The CDR3 extends over 16 amino acids. With 3 bases removed from V and 1 base from J, the gap between germline ends came to 13 bases. Germline assignment: CDR1 SGHTA and CDR2 FQGNSA. The full variable domain, with the rest looked up from reference TRBV7-2 and TRBJ2-1, is GAGVSQSPSNKVTEKGKDVELRCDPISGHTALYWYRQSLGQGLEFLIYFQGNSAPDKSGLPSDRFSAERTGGSVSTLTIQRTQQEDSAVYLCASSFGSAGSYNEQFFGPGTRLTVL.